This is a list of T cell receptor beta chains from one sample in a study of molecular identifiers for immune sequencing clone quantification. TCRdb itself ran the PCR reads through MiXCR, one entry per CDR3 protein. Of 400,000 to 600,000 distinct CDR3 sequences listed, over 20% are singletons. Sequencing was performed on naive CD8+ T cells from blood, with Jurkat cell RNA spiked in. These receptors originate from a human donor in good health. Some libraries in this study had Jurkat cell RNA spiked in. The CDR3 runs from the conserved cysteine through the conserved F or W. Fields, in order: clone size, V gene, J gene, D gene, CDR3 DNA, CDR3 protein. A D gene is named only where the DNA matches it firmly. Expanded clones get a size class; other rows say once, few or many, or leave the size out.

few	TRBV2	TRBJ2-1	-	TGTGCCAGCAGTGACCCGGGCAATGAGCAGTTCTTC	CASSDPGNEQFF
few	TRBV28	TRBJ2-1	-	TGTGCCAGCAGTCCAGATCTTCCTAGCTCCTACAATGAGCAGTTCTTC	CASSPDLPSSYNEQFF
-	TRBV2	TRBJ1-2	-	TGTGCCAGCAGTGTAAAGGGGACGGACCATGGCTACACCTTC	CASSVKGTDHGYTF
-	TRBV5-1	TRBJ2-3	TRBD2	TGCGCCAGCAGCTCGGGGACTAGCGGGAGCACAGATGCGCAGTATTTT	CASSSGTSGSTDAQYF
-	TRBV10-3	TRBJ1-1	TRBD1	TGTGCCATCAGAGAGGGGGCACTGAATGAAGCTTTCTTT	CAIREGALNEAFF
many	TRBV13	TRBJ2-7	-	TGTGCCAGCAGCGCCGGGGACACTTACGAGCAGTACTTC	CASSAGDTYEQYF
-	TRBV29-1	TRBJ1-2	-	TGCAGCGTTGAAGAGTATGTCAGCTATGGCTACACCTTC	CSVEEYVSYGYTF
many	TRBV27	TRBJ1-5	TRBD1	TGTGCCAGCAGAAAACAGGGGGGCAATCAGCCCCAGCATTTT	CASRKQGGNQPQHF
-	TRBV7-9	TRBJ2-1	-	TGTGCCAGCAGCTTAGTAGTGGGGGGAAACAATGAGCAGTTCTTC	CASSLVVGGNNEQFF
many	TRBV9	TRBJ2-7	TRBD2	TGTGCCAGCAGCCCCGGCCCGACTAGCGGGGGAGAGCAGTACTTC	CASSPGPTSGGEQYF
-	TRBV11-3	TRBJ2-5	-	TGTGCCAGCAGCTCCTCTTGGGAGAGGGGTGAGACCCAGTACTTC	CASSSSWERGETQYF
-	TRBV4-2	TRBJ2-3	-	TGTGCCAGCAGCCAGAACGCGGGGCGTCCCCCTAGCACAGATACGCAGTATTTT	CASSQNAGRPPSTDTQYF
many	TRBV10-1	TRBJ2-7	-	TGCGCCAGCAGTAAGGACGGACCAGGCTACGAAGGGCAGTACTTC	CASSKDGPGYEGQYF
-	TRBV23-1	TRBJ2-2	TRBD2	TGCGCCAGCAGTCAATCGATTCGACTAGCGGGGGGTCGGAACACCGGGGAGCTGTTTTTT	CASSQSIRLAGGRNTGELFF
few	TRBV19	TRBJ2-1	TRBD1	TGTGCCAGCAAACCCGGGACAGCTAACTACAATGAGCGGTTCTTC	CASKPGTANYNERFF